This TCR beta chain stems from a study of blood T cell repertoires in COVID-19. Germline lookup yields CDR1 MDHEN and CDR2 SYDVKM. Losses at the gene ends were 7 bases for V and 3 bases for J; bases not matched to a gene: 8. The CDR3 consists of 15 residues. Original analysis: Nucleated cell number was recorded as an estimate derived from reference gene primer amplification. TCRdb's table, derived via immunoSEQ multiplex PCR, lists solely in-frame clones and lacks some. V and J calls plus clone size are reproduced from that table; the DNA served to infer D and trimming. The data hold about 39,000 clones, with about 80% observed a single time.

The clonotype was recovered from a man between 45 and 60 years old with active or convalescent COVID-19. Material for sequencing was peripheral blood. This rearrangement joins TRBV28 to TRBJ2-7; 11 positions agree with TRBD1. For the CDR3, the DNA is TGTGCCAGCATACCGGGACAGGGGGATTTCTACGAGCAGTACTTC. Protein product: CASIPGQGDFYEQYF.